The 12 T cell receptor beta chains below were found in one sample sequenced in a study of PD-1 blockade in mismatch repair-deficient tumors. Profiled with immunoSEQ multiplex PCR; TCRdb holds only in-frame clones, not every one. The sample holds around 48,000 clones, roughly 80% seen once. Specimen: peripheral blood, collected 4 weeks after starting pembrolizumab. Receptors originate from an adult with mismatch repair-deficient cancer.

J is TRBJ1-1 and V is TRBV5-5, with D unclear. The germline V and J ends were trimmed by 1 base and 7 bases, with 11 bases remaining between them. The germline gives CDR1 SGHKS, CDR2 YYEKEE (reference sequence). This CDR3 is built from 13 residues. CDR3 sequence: CASSLTGRDEAFF. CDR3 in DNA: TGTGCCAGCAGCTTGACGGGGAGGGATGAAGCTTTCTTT.

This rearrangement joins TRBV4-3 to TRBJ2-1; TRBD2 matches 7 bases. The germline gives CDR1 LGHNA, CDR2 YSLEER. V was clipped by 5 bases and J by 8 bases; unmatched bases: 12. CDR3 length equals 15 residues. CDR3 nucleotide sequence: TGCGCCAGCAGCTACACGAGGGAGGGCCGGTATGAGCAGTTCTTC. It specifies CASSYTREGRYEQFF.

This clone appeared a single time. The CDR3 DNA sequence: TGCGCCAGCAGCGCCGGGCCGACCTACGAGCAGTACTTC. Its translation: CASSAGPTYEQYF. This chain joins TRBV10-1 and TRBJ2-7; no clear D. CDR3 size: 13 residues. V lost 6 bases, J lost 2 bases, and 11 bases lay in between. Germline CDR1 and CDR2: WNHNN and SYGVQD (reference sequence).

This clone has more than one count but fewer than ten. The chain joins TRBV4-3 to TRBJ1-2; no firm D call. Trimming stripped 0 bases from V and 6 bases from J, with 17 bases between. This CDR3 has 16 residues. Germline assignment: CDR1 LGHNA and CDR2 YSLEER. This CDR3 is CASSQDLRRVSNGYTF. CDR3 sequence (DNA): TGCGCCAGCAGCCAAGATTTAAGGCGGGTTTCCAATGGCTACACCTTC.

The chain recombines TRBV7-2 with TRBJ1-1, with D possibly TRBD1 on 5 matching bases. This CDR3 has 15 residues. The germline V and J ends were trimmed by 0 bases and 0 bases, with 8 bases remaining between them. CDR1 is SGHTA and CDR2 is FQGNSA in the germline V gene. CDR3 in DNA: TGTGCCAGCAGCTTAGCTCAGGGCTTGAACACTGAAGCTTTCTTT. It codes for CASSLAQGLNTEAFF.

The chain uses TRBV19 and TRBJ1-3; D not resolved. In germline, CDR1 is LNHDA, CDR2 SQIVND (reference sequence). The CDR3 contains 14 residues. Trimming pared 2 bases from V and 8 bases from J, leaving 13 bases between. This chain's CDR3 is CASSILTGRDTIYF. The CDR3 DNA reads TGTGCCAGTAGTATACTAACCGGACGGGACACCATATATTTT.

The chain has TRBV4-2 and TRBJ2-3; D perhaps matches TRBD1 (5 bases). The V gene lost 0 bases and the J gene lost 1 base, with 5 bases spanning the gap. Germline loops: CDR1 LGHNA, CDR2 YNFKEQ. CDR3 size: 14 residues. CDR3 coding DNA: TGTGCCAGCAGCCAAGACAGGGGCACAGATACGCAGTATTTT. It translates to CASSQDRGTDTQYF.

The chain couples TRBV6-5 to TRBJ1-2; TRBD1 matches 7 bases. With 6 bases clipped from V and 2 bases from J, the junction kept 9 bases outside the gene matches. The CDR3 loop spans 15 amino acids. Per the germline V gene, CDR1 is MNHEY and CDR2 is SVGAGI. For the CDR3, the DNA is TGTGCCAGCAGAATACGACAGGGAGAAAACTATGGCTACACCTTC. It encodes CASRIRQGENYGYTF.

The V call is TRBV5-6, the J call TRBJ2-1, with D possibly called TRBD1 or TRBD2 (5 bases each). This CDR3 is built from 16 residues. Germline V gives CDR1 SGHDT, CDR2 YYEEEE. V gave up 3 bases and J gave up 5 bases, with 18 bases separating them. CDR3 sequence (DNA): TGTGCCAGCAGCTCCTATACTAGGGGCATCGACAATGAGCAGTTCTTC. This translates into CASSSYTRGIDNEQFF.

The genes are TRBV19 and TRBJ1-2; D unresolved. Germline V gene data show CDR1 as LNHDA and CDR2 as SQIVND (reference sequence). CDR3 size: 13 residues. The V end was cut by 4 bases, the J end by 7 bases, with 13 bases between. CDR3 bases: TGTGCCAGTAGTACCGGGAAGGCGGGTGGCTACACCTTC. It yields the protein CASSTGKAGGYTF.

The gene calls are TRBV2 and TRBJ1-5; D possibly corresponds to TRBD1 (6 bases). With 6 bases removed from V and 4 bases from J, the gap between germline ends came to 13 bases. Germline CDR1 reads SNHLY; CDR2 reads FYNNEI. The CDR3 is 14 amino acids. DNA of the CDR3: TGTGCCAGCAGAGCCACAGGGAATAATCAGCCCCAGCATTTT. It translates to CASRATGNNQPQHF. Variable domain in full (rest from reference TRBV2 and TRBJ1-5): EPEVTQTPSHQVTQMGQEVILRCVPISNHLYFYWYRQILGQKVEFLVSFYNNEISEKSEIFDDQFSVERPDGSNFTLKIRSTKLEDSAMYFCASRATGNNQPQHFGDGTRLSIL.

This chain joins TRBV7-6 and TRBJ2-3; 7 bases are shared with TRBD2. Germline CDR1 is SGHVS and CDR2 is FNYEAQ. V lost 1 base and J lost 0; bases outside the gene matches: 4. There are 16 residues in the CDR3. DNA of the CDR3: TGTGCCAGCAGCTTAGGATTCGGGGGGAGCACAGATACGCAGTATTTT. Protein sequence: CASSLGFGGSTDTQYF.